The entry below gives a single T cell receptor beta chain sequence along with its context. Its antigen is not identified. The data belong to a study of cytomegalovirus exposure and HLA in healthy donors. The study, taken as a whole, reports: CMV serostatus was the sole immune exposure information available. Within an earlier analysis, most TCR beta V segments proved productive either about 90% or about 30% of the time.

PCR involved 60 Vbeta and 13 Jbeta primers. Some clones are missing from TCRdb's copy, which holds only in-frame ones; the method was immunoSEQ multiplex PCR. The sample has roughly 130,000 clones, about 66% seen once. The CDR3 length is 14 residues. V was trimmed by 0 bases and J by 9 bases, leaving 9 bases between them. CDR1 is SGHVS, CDR2 FNYEAQ, per germline. This chain connects TRBV7-6 to TRBJ1-6; D remains unclear. The clonotype originates from a young man in good health and CMV-seropositive. The sample comprised PBMCs. CDR3 residues: CASSLAPGGSPLHF. The CDR3 DNA reads as TGTGCCAGCAGCTTAGCTCCCGGAGGTTCACCCCTCCACTTT.